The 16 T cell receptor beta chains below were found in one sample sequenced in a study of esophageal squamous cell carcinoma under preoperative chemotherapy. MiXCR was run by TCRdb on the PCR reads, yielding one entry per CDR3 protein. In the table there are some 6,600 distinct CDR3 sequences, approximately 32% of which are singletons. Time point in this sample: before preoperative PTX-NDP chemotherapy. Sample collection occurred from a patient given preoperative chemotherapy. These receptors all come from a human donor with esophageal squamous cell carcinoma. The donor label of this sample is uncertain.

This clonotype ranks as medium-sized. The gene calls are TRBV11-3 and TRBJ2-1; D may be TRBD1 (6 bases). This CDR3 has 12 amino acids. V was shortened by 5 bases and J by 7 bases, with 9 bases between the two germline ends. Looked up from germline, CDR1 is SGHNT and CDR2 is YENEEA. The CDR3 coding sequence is TGTGCCAGCAGCATCACAGGGAATGAGCAGTTCTTC. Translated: CASSITGNEQFF.

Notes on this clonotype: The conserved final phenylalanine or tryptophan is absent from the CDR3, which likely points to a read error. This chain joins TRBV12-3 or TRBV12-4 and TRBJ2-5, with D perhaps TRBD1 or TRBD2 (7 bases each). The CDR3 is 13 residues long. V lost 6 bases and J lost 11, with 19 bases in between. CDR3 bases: TGTGCCAGCAGCCCAGGGGGAGGGGGGACGCAGTACGGG. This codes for CASSPGGGGTQYG.

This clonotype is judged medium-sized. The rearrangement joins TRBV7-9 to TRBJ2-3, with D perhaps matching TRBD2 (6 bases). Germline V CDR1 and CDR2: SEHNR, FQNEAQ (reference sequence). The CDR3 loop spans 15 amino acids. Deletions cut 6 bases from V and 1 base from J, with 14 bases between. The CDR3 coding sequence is TGTGCCAGCAGATCGCGGGCTAGCGGCACAGATACGCAGTATTTT. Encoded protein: CASRSRASGTDTQYF.

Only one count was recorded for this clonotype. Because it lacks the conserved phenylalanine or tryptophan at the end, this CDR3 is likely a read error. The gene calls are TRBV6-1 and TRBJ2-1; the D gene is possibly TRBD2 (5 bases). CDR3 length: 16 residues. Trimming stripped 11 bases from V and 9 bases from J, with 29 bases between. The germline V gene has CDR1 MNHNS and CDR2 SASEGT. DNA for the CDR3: TGTGCCGGCATTGGAACGCTAGGGCTTGGTGGGAGTGAGCAGTTCTTG. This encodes CAGIGTLGLGGSEQFL.

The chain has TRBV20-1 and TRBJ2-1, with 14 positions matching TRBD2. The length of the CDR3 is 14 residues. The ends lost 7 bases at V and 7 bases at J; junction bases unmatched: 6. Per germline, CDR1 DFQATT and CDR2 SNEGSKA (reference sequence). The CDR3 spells CSGLAGGPRNEQFF. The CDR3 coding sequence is TGCAGTGGACTAGCGGGAGGGCCAAGGAATGAGCAGTTCTTC.

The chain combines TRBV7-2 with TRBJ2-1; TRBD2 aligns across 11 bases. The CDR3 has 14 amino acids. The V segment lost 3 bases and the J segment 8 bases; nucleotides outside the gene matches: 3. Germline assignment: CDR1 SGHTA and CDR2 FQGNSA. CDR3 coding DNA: TGTGCCAGCAGCTTCGGGACTAGCGGACATGAGCAGTTCTTC. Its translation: CASSFGTSGHEQFF.

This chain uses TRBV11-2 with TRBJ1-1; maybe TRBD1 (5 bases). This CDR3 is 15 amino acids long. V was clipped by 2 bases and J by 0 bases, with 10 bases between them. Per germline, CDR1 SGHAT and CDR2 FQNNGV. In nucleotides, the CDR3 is TGTGCCAGCAGCTTAACAGGACCTCTGAACACTGAAGCTTTCTTT. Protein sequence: CASSLTGPLNTEAFF. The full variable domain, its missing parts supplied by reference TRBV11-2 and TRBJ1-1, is EAGVAQSPRYKIIEKRQSVAFWCNPISGHATLYWYQQILGQGPKLLIQFQNNGVVDDSQLPKDRFSAERLKGVDSTLKIQPAKLEDSAVYLCASSLTGPLNTEAFFGQGTRLTVV.

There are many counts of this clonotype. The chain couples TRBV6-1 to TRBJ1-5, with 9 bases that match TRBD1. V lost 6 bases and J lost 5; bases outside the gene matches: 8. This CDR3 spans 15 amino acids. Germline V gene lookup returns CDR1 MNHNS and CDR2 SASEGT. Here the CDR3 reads CASSLGTGYDQPQHF. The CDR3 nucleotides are TGTGCCAGCAGCCTCGGGACAGGGTATGATCAGCCCCAGCATTTT.

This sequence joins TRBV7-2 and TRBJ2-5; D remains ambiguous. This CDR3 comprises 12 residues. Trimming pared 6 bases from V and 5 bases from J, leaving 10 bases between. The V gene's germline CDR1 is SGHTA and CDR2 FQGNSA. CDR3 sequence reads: CASRRSRETQYF. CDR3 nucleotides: TGTGCCAGCAGGCGTTCCCGCGAGACCCAGTACTTC.

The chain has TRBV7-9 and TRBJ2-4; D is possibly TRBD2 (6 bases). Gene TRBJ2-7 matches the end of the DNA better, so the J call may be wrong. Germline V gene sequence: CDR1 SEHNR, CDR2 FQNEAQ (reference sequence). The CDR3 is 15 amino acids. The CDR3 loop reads CASSLVGTPDDEQYF. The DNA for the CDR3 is TGTGCCAGCAGCTTAGTGGGGACTCCGGACGACGAGCAGTACTTC.

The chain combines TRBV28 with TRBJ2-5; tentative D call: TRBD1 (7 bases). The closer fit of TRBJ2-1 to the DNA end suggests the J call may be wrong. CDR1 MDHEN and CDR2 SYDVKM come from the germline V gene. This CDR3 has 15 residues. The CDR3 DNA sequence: TGTGCCAGCAGGGTGGGAGGACAGGTTGGAGAGGAGCAGTTCTTC. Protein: CASRVGGQVGEEQFF.

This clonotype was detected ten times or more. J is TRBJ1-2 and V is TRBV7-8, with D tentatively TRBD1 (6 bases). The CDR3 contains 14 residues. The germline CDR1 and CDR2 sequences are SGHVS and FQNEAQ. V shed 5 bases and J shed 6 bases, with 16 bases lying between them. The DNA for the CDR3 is TGTGCCAGCAGCGGCATTAGGGGGGTTGATGGCTACACCTTC. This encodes CASSGIRGVDGYTF.

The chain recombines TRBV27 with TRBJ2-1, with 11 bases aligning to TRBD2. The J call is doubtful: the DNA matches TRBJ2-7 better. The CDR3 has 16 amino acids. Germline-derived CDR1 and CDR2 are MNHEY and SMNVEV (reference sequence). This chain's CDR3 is CASSAPSGRRNYEQYV. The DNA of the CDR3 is TGTGCCAGCAGTGCCCCTAGCGGGAGGAGGAACTACGAGCAGTACGTC.

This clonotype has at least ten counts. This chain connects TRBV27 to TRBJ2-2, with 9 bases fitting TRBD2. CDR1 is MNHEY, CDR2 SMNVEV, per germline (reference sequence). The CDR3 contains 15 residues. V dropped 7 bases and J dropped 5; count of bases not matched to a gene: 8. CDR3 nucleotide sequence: TGTGCCAGCACCCCGACTAGCGGCTTTACCGGGGAGCTGTTTTTT. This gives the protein CASTPTSGFTGELFF.

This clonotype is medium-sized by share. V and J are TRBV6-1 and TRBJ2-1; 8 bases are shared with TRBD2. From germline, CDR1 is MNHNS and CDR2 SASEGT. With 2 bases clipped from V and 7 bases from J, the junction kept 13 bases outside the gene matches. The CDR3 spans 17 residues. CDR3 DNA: TGTGCCAGCAGTGAATTTCCCAGCGGGAGCAAAGGAAATGAGCAGTTCTTC. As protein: CASSEFPSGSKGNEQFF.

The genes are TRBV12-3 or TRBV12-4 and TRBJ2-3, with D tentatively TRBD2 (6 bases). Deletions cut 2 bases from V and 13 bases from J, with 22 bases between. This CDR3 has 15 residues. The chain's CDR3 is CASSLPLGGTETEYF. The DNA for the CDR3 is TGTGCCAGCAGTTTACCCTTGGGAGGCACAGAGACGGAGTATTTT.